Below are 7 T cell receptor beta chains sequenced from a single sample in a study of T cells in narcolepsy. Some clones are missing from TCRdb's copy, which holds only in-frame ones; the method was immunoSEQ multiplex PCR. The top ten hold roughly 0.9% of the sample, which has about 30,000 clones, around 83% seen once. Sequences were obtained from CD45RA- memory CD4+ T cells from PBMCs. Receptors were obtained from a human donor with narcolepsy.

In this sample, this clone turned up a few times. The rearrangement uses TRBV7-3 and TRBJ2-7, with 10 bases aligning to TRBD1. J lost 2 bases, V lost 4 bases, and 5 bases had no gene match. CDR3 size: 15 residues. The germline V gene encodes CDR1 SGHTA and CDR2 FQGTGA. The CDR3 loop is CASSYLGQGAYEQYF. DNA for the CDR3: TGTGCCAGCAGCTATCTAGGACAGGGGGCCTACGAGCAGTACTTC.

The chain couples TRBV4-2 to TRBJ1-3; D may be TRBD1 (5 bases). Germline V gene lookup returns CDR1 LGHNA and CDR2 YNFKEQ. V shed 0 bases and J shed 2 bases, with 14 bases lying between them. The CDR3 runs 17 residues. CDR3 loop: CASSQEGVSGAGNTIYF. The CDR3 nucleotides are TGTGCCAGCAGCCAAGAAGGCGTCTCGGGGGCTGGAAACACCATATATTTT.

V is TRBV7-3 and J is TRBJ1-1; TRBD1 is a possible D gene (6 bases). CDR3 length: 17 residues. CDR1 is SGHTA, CDR2 FQGTGA, per germline. Trimming removed 5 bases at V and 1 base at J, with 20 bases between. DNA of the CDR3: TGTGCCAGCAGCCTAAGGGACATGGGAAACCCGAACACTGAAGCTTTCTTT. It is translated as CASSLRDMGNPNTEAFF. Full variable domain (remainder filled in from reference TRBV7-3 and TRBJ1-1): GAGVSQTPSNKVTEKGKYVELRCDPISGHTALYWYRQSLGQGPEFLIYFQGTGAADDSGLPNDRFFAVRPEGSVSTLKIQRTERGDSAVYLCASSLRDMGNPNTEAFFGQGTRLTVV.

As for this clone: One junction end disagrees with the germline gene, perhaps due to a read error. The CDR3, as DNA: TGTGCCAGCAGCAGAACAGGATCTTCTAACAAGGAGCAGTTCTTC. Translating it yields CASSRTGSSNKEQFF. The chain combines TRBV5-4 with TRBJ2-1, with D perhaps TRBD1 (5 bases). The germline V gene encodes CDR1 SGHNT and CDR2 YYREEE (reference sequence). The CDR3 length is 15 residues.

This clone was observed a few times. The V gene is TRBV6-1, the J gene TRBJ1-5; maybe TRBD1 (6 bases). This CDR3 has 15 residues. Germline CDR1 is MNHNS and CDR2 is SASEGT. V was clipped by 7 bases and J by 1 base, with 14 bases between them. The CDR3 protein is CASNLGRGSNQPQHF. The CDR3 DNA is TGTGCCAGCAACTTGGGCAGGGGAAGCAATCAGCCCCAGCATTTT.

The chain combines TRBV7-3 with TRBJ1-1, with D possibly matching TRBD1 (6 bases). This CDR3 spans 15 amino acids. Germline V gene lookup returns CDR1 SGHTA and CDR2 FQGTGA. With 0 bases removed from V and 5 bases from J, the gap between germline ends came to 13 bases. CDR3 in DNA: TGTGCCAGCAGCTTAACAGGGGGGTTGGATACTGAAGCTTTCTTT. This translates into CASSLTGGLDTEAFF.

The genes are TRBV19 and TRBJ2-7, with D unclear. The CDR3 sequence is 14 residues long. Trimming cost V 4 bases and J 4 bases, with 14 bases left between them. Germline loops: CDR1 LNHDA, CDR2 SQIVND (reference sequence). DNA of the CDR3: TGTGCCAGTAGTAAGGAACCGACTTTTTACGAGCAGTACTTC. This encodes CASSKEPTFYEQYF.